These 24 T cell receptor beta chains came from one sample sequenced in a study of cytomegalovirus exposure and HLA in healthy donors. A multiplex PCR was run with 60 Vbeta primers and 13 Jbeta primers. TCRdb's table, derived via immunoSEQ multiplex PCR, lists solely in-frame clones and lacks some. The data show 95,000 to 150,000 clones, over 65% seen once. Sequencing input: PBMCs. These receptors were obtained from a man in his forties or fifties in good health and CMV-seropositive.

J is TRBJ2-5 and V is TRBV28; 7 bases line up with TRBD2. The germline CDR1 and CDR2 sequences are MDHEN and SYDVKM. This CDR3 is 15 amino acids long. Trimming took 3 bases from V and 2 from J; bases not matched to a gene: 6. CDR3 protein: CASSFPSSGQETQYF. The CDR3 DNA sequence: TGTGCCAGCAGTTTCCCTTCTAGCGGACAAGAGACCCAGTACTTC.

This chain uses TRBV9 with TRBJ2-7; 9 bases map to TRBD1. CDR3 length equals 16 residues. The V gene's germline CDR1 is SGDLS and CDR2 YYNGEE. The J segment lost 0 bases and the V segment lost 4 bases, leaving 8 bases of the junction unmatched. Here the CDR3 DNA reads TGTGCCAGCAGCTCTACGGACAGGGGAGTCTCCTACGAGCAGTACTTC. Translated, it gives CASSSTDRGVSYEQYF. Full variable domain (rest looked up from reference TRBV9 and TRBJ2-7): DSGVTQTPKHLITATGQRVTLRCSPRSGDLSVYWYQQSLDQGLQFLIQYYNGEERAKGNILERFSAQQFPDLHSELNLSSLELGDSALYFCASSSTDRGVSYEQYFGPGTRLTVT.

V usage is TRBV29-1 and J usage is TRBJ1-3; D gene unclear. Germline V gene data show CDR1 as SQVTM and CDR2 as ANQGSEA. V was pared by 1 base and J by 0 bases, with 7 bases between. This CDR3 is 14 amino acids long. CDR3 bases: TGCAGCGTTGAAGGGGCCAACTCTGGAAACACCATATATTTT. It encodes CSVEGANSGNTIYF. The full variable domain, with the rest looked up from reference TRBV29-1 and TRBJ1-3, is SAVISQKPSRDICQRGTSLTIQCQVDSQVTMMFWYRQQPGQSLTLIATANQGSEATYESGFVIDKFPISRPNLTFSTLTVSNMSPEDSSIYLCSVEGANSGNTIYFGEGSWLTVV.

The rearrangement joins TRBV6-1 to TRBJ1-5; D gene uncertain. Germline CDR1 and CDR2: MNHNS and SASEGT. The CDR3 extends over 14 amino acids. Trimming removed 2 bases at V and 9 bases at J, with 14 bases between. CDR3 protein: CASSELASPSPQHF. Here the CDR3 DNA reads TGTGCCAGCAGTGAATTGGCTAGTCCCTCGCCCCAGCATTTT.

This clone was picked up a small number of times. V usage is TRBV25-1 and J usage is TRBJ1-4; 7 nucleotides line up with TRBD1. Unmatched junction bases numbered 7, after V lost 4 bases and J lost 5 bases. Germline V gene sequence: CDR1 MGHDK, CDR2 SYGVNS. The CDR3 is 15 amino acids. For the CDR3, the DNA is TGTGCCAGCAGTGCCCGGGACAGCAGAAATGAAAAACTGTTTTTT. Amino acid sequence: CASSARDSRNEKLFF.

The DNA for the CDR3 is TGCAGTGGGCTTCAAGAGACCCAGTACTTC. As protein: CSGLQETQYF. The genes are TRBV20-1 and TRBJ2-5; D not resolved. V dropped 7 bases and J dropped 2 bases, with 5 bases sitting between them. Germline V gene lookup returns CDR1 DFQATT and CDR2 SNEGSKA (reference sequence). The CDR3 length is 10 residues.

V gene TRBV6-4 combines with J gene TRBJ1-5; 7 bases line up with TRBD1. CDR3 length equals 15 residues. Losses at the gene ends were 7 bases for V and 8 bases for J; bases not matched to a gene: 14. The V gene's germline CDR1 is MRHNA and CDR2 SNTAGT. The CDR3 DNA reads TGTGCCAGCACCGAGGGACAGCTCCATATAGAGCCCCAGCATTTT. Its protein is CASTEGQLHIEPQHF.

The CDR3 sequence: CASSSGGAGGLNEQYF. The CDR3, as DNA: TGTGCCAGCAGCTCAGGGGGGGCGGGAGGGCTGAACGAGCAGTACTTC. The V gene is TRBV7-2, the J gene TRBJ2-7; 9 bases fit TRBD2. The V segment lost 4 bases and the J segment 5 bases; nucleotides outside the gene matches: 12. The CDR3 has 16 amino acids. Germline V lookup: CDR1 SGHTA, CDR2 FQGNSA.

V gene TRBV27 combines with J gene TRBJ1-5; the D is unclear. Trimming took off 4 bases at V and 0 bases at J, with 7 bases between the two ends. CDR3 length: 14 residues. CDR1 is MNHEY and CDR2 is SMNVEV in the germline V gene (reference sequence). The CDR3 DNA is TGTGCCAGCAGTTCTCCTTATAGCAATCAGCCCCAGCATTTT. Its translation: CASSSPYSNQPQHF.

The V call is TRBV11-3, the J call TRBJ2-1; D remains unclear. The CDR3 totals 14 residues. The germline V and J ends were trimmed by 1 base and 9 bases, with 13 bases remaining between them. Germline lookup yields CDR1 SGHNT and CDR2 YENEEA. This CDR3 is CASSLAPTAREQFF. DNA for the CDR3: TGTGCCAGCAGCTTAGCCCCCACTGCGCGTGAGCAGTTCTTC.

The genes are TRBV5-1 and TRBJ2-2; TRBD2 is a possible D gene (6 bases). CDR1 and CDR2 (germline): SGHRS, YFSETQ. Trimming took 4 bases from V and 8 from J, leaving 21 bases between them. The CDR3 runs to 16 residues. CDR3 loop: CASSVTSLTSSGELFF. The CDR3 DNA follows: TGCGCCAGCAGCGTGACTAGTTTGACTTCATCAGGGGAGCTGTTTTTT.

The chain has TRBV5-6 and TRBJ2-3, with D perhaps matching TRBD2 (6 bases). V was trimmed by 0 bases and J by 1 base, leaving 12 bases between them. This CDR3 has 16 amino acids. Germline V gives CDR1 SGHDT, CDR2 YYEEEE. The CDR3 region has the DNA TGTGCCAGCAGCTTGGGGTCTAGCGCTGGCACAGATACGCAGTATTTT. Encoded protein: CASSLGSSAGTDTQYF. Combining the CDR3 with reference TRBV5-6 and TRBJ2-3 gives the whole variable domain DAGVTQSPTHLIKTRGQQVTLRCSPKSGHDTVSWYQQALGQGPQFIFQYYEEEERQRGNFPDRFSGHQFPNYSSELNVNALLLGDSALYLCASSLGSSAGTDTQYFGPGTRLTVL.

The J gene is TRBJ1-2, the V gene TRBV11-2; 7 bases match TRBD1. Germline V gives CDR1 SGHAT, CDR2 FQNNGV. V lost 5 bases, J lost 4 bases, and 4 bases stayed unmatched. The CDR3 is 13 residues long. The CDR3 DNA reads as TGTGCCAGCAGCACAGGGGCCAGCTATGGCTACACCTTC. Its protein product is CASSTGASYGYTF.

Remarks on this clone: Since no conserved phenylalanine or tryptophan closes the CDR3, a read error is the likely cause. The J gene is TRBJ2-7, the V gene TRBV11-1; 8 bases are shared with TRBD1. Germline V gives CDR1 SGHAT, CDR2 FQDESV (reference sequence). The CDR3 runs 15 residues. With 0 bases clipped from V and 2 bases from J, the junction kept 3 bases outside the gene matches. The CDR3 here is CASSLAGQGAYEQYL. CDR3 DNA: TGTGCCAGCAGCTTAGCAGGACAGGGCGCCTACGAGCAGTACCTC.

The DNA for the CDR3 is TGTGCCAGCAGCCCCGACAGGGCGTCCTCCTACGAGCAGTACTTC. As protein: CASSPDRASSYEQYF. The V call is TRBV11-3, the J call TRBJ2-7; 7 nucleotides line up with TRBD1. This CDR3 contains 15 residues. The germline V gene has CDR1 SGHNT and CDR2 YENEEA. J gave up 0 bases and V 5 bases, and 7 bases lay outside the gene matches.

The J gene is TRBJ2-3, the V gene TRBV5-6; D not resolved. This CDR3 spans 14 amino acids. The V gene's germline CDR1 is SGHDT and CDR2 YYEEEE. V shed 0 bases and J shed 3 bases, with 8 bases lying between them. The CDR3 DNA reads TGTGCCAGCAGCTTGGGAGTAGCAACAGATACGCAGTATTTT. This gives the protein CASSLGVATDTQYF.

The rearrangement joins TRBV12-5 to TRBJ1-2; 8 bases line up with TRBD1. CDR3 length equals 15 residues. Per germline, CDR1 LGHNT and CDR2 FRNRAP. V lost 2 bases, J lost 5 bases, and 7 bases stayed unmatched. The CDR3 is CASGLFPGQEYGYTF. The CDR3 coding sequence is TGTGCTAGTGGTTTGTTTCCGGGACAGGAGTATGGCTACACCTTC.

The CDR3 loop is CASSSGTQGFETQYF. Written as DNA, the CDR3 is TGTGCCAGCAGTTCGGGGACACAGGGATTCGAGACCCAGTACTTC. The chain joins TRBV28 to TRBJ2-5; weak D call: TRBD1 (6 bases). CDR1 is MDHEN and CDR2 is SYDVKM in the germline V gene. The CDR3 consists of 15 residues. Trimming left V 4 bases short and J 5 bases short, with 17 bases between. The entire variable domain, with the rest obtained from reference TRBV28 and TRBJ2-5, is as follows: DVKVTQSSRYLVKRTGEKVFLECVQDMDHENMFWYRQDPGLGLRLIYFSYDVKMKEKGDIPEGYSVSREKKERFSLILESASTNQTSMYLCASSSGTQGFETQYFGPGTRLLVL.

This clone came up a few times. This sequence joins TRBV5-5 and TRBJ2-1; D gene ambiguous. The CDR3 sequence is 11 residues long. CDR1 is SGHKS, CDR2 YYEKEE, per germline (reference sequence). The ends were cut back, 1 base at V and 10 bases at J, with 6 bases in the middle. CDR3 in DNA: TGTGCCAGCAGCTTGCAGAACGAGCAGTTCTTC. Translated: CASSLQNEQFF.

J is TRBJ2-7 and V is TRBV6-5, with D possibly TRBD1 on 5 matching bases. The CDR3 length is 13 residues. CDR1 and CDR2 (germline): MNHEY, SVGAGI. V lost 5 bases, J lost 0 bases, and 8 bases lay in between. CDR3 residues: CASSTGPSYEQYF. The DNA for the CDR3 is TGTGCCAGCAGTACAGGCCCCTCCTACGAGCAGTACTTC.

This chain uses TRBV7-2 with TRBJ2-1; 11 bases are a match to TRBD2. J was trimmed by 8 bases and V by 1 base; bases with no gene match: 10. The length of the CDR3 is 17 residues. Germline CDR1 and CDR2: SGHTA and FQGNSA. CDR3 in amino acids: CASSLVTTSGIIYEQFF. The CDR3 nucleotides are TGTGCCAGCAGCTTAGTCACGACTAGCGGGATTATCTATGAGCAGTTCTTC.

The V and J genes are TRBV19 and TRBJ2-5; tentative D call: TRBD2 (5 bases). This CDR3 comprises 14 residues. The germline V and J ends were trimmed by 5 bases and 2 bases, with 12 bases remaining between them. Germline CDR1 LNHDA, CDR2 SQIVND (reference sequence). CDR3 sequence (DNA): TGTGCCAGTAGTCCAAGCGGATTACAAGAGACCCAGTACTTC. It encodes CASSPSGLQETQYF.

The chain uses TRBV7-2 and TRBJ1-5; a possible D gene is TRBD1 (5 bases). V was pared by 5 bases and J by 2 bases, with 16 bases between. CDR3 length equals 16 residues. CDR1 and CDR2 from the germline V gene are SGHTA and FQGNSA. CDR3 coding DNA: TGTGCCAGCAGCCCAGGGTCGGCTTGGGGCAATCAGCCCCAGCATTTT. Protein: CASSPGSAWGNQPQHF.

This chain connects TRBV28 to TRBJ1-2; possible D gene TRBD1, 6 bases. The CDR3 covers 15 residues. V was cut by 7 bases and J by 5 bases, with 20 bases left in between. Looked up from germline, CDR1 is MDHEN and CDR2 is SYDVKM. The CDR3 sequence is CASTGVESRIYGYTF. The CDR3 bases are TGTGCCAGCACAGGGGTGGAATCAAGGATTTATGGCTACACCTTC.